The next 14 T cell receptor beta chains were all read from a single sample in a study of CD8 T cells in ankylosing spondylitis. Antigens of these TCRs are unknown. General study results and limits: The study identified a TCR beta motif of seven or eight highly homologous variants that appeared characteristic of ankylosing spondylitis blood.

One entry per CDR3 protein results from TCRdb running MiXCR on the 5' RACE reads. The data hold roughly 700,000 distinct CDR3 sequences, with over 15% observed a single time. Material for sequencing was blood, either unsorted or a sorted T cell fraction (not recorded which). All receptors derive from a male donor with ankylosing spondylitis.

This clonotype was observed at least ten times. The chain joins TRBV4-2 to TRBJ2-3; 10 bases align to TRBD2. After removal of 1 base from V and 4 bases from J, the junction contained 11 bases not matched to a gene. CDR1 and CDR2 (germline): LGHNA, YNFKEQ. The CDR3 sequence is 18 residues long. CDR3 residues: CASSQANLGTSEADTQYF. The DNA for the CDR3 is TGTGCCAGCAGCCAAGCCAACCTAGGGACTAGCGAGGCAGATACGCAGTATTTT.

This clonotype was observed a few times. V gene TRBV5-1 combines with J gene TRBJ2-1, with 7 bases lining up with TRBD2. The germline gives CDR1 SGHRS, CDR2 YFSETQ. The CDR3 sequence is 14 residues long. V was pared by 4 bases and J by 4 bases, with 5 bases of the junction left unmatched. CDR3 region: CASSTGTKYNEQFF. The CDR3 bases are TGCGCCAGCAGCACCGGGACTAAATACAATGAGCAGTTCTTC.

The CDR3 sequence is CASSPVWSYEQYF. CDR3 nucleotide sequence: TGTGCCAGCAGCCCGGTGTGGTCCTACGAGCAGTACTTC. The V call is TRBV5-5, the J call TRBJ2-7; D is uncertain. V lost 4 bases and J lost 1, with 9 bases in between. The CDR3 has 13 residues. Germline V gene data show CDR1 as SGHKS and CDR2 as YYEKEE (reference sequence).

This chain joins TRBV6-5 and TRBJ1-1; 8 nucleotides agree with TRBD1. Germline-derived CDR1 and CDR2 are MNHEY and SVGAGI. The CDR3 contains 13 residues. V dropped 2 bases and J dropped 10; count of bases not matched to a gene: 6. CDR3 loop: CASSYLTGARAFF. CDR3 DNA: TGTGCCAGCAGTTACCTGACAGGGGCGAGAGCTTTCTTT.

This clonotype was observed a handful of times. The V gene is TRBV4-1, the J gene TRBJ2-3; 7 bases map to TRBD2. In germline, CDR1 is MGHRA, CDR2 YSYEKL. The V segment lost 0 bases and the J segment 2 bases; nucleotides outside the gene matches: 11. This CDR3 is built from 18 residues. The CDR3 nucleotides are TGCGCCAGCAGCCAAGATCCGGGACTAACCCGATCCACAGATACGCAGTATTTT. It translates to CASSQDPGLTRSTDTQYF.

The rearrangement links TRBV6-5 to TRBJ2-1; TRBD2 agrees at 8 bases. V trimming: 4 bases; J trimming: 8 bases; junction bases outside the gene matches: 10. The CDR3 loop spans 15 amino acids. Germline lookup yields CDR1 MNHEY and CDR2 SVGAGI. The CDR3 loop reads CASSLGAGVGYEQFF. Here the CDR3 DNA reads TGTGCCAGCAGTTTGGGAGCGGGAGTAGGGTATGAGCAGTTCTTC.

This clonotype was seen a few times. The chain joins TRBV4-1 to TRBJ2-1, with D possibly called TRBD1 or TRBD2 (5 bases each). The germline CDR1 and CDR2 sequences are MGHRA and YSYEKL. V was cut by 0 bases and J by 6 bases, with 15 bases left in between. CDR3 length: 16 amino acids. DNA for the CDR3: TGCGCCAGCAGCCAAGATGCTAGCAGGGATCTCAATGAGCAGTTCTTC. Translating it yields CASSQDASRDLNEQFF.

This clonotype appeared a few times. The chain couples TRBV12-3 or TRBV12-4 to TRBJ2-7; D call uncertain. This CDR3 has 14 residues. V was shortened by 6 bases and J by 0 bases, with 12 bases between the two germline ends. The CDR3, as DNA: TGTGCCAGCAGCCTCGGGCCCTACTCCTACGAGCAGTACTTC. This sequence encodes CASSLGPYSYEQYF.

The CDR3 DNA reads TGTGCCTGGAGTAGACAGGGCGGTAAGGAAGCTTTCTTT. Translation gives CAWSRQGGKEAFF. The chain recombines TRBV30 with TRBJ1-1, with 7 bases that match TRBD1. The CDR3 consists of 13 residues. V gave up 2 bases and J gave up 8 bases; unmatched junction bases: 8. Per the germline V gene, CDR1 is GTSNPN and CDR2 is SVGIG (reference sequence).

The V call is TRBV15, the J call TRBJ1-1; D is perhaps TRBD1 (5 bases). The CDR3 sequence is 15 residues long. Trimming took off 0 bases at V and 4 bases at J, with 12 bases between the two ends. Germline V CDR1 and CDR2: LNHNV, YYDKDF (reference sequence). The CDR3 region is CATSRDPSGTTEAFF. In DNA, the CDR3 is TGTGCCACCAGCAGAGATCCATCAGGGACCACTGAAGCTTTCTTT.

The chain employs TRBV3-1 and TRBJ2-2; a possible D gene is TRBD2 (5 bases). V gave up 0 bases and J gave up 0 bases, with 14 bases separating them. This CDR3 has 18 residues. Germline V gives CDR1 LGHDT, CDR2 YNNKEL (reference sequence). Written as DNA, the CDR3 is TGTGCCAGCAGCCAAGATGCTGAGGCGGGCGCGAACACCGGGGAGCTGTTTTTT. Protein: CASSQDAEAGANTGELFF. Looking up the rest from reference TRBV3-1 and TRBJ2-2 gives the full variable domain: DTAVSQTPKYLVTQMGNDKSIKCEQNLGHDTMYWYKQDSKKFLKIMFSYNNKELIINETVPNRFSPKSPDKAHLNLHINSLELGDSAVYFCASSQDAEAGANTGELFFGEGSRLTVL.

This clonotype was recorded a few times. This chain connects TRBV4-1 to TRBJ1-1; D remains unclear. Germline CDR1 and CDR2: MGHRA and YSYEKL. This CDR3 has 17 amino acids. With 1 base removed from V and 3 bases from J, the gap between germline ends came to 18 bases. CDR3 in amino acids: CASSQVTKNPRDTEAFF. DNA of the CDR3: TGCGCCAGCAGCCAAGTGACGAAGAACCCCCGGGACACTGAAGCTTTCTTT.

This clonotype was found a few times. The J gene is TRBJ2-3, the V gene TRBV30; 13 bases map to TRBD2. The CDR3 runs 14 residues. With 5 bases clipped from V and 5 bases from J, the junction kept 4 bases outside the gene matches. Germline V gives CDR1 GTSNPN, CDR2 SVGIG (reference sequence). The CDR3 spells CAWGLAGVEDTQYF. The CDR3 coding sequence is TGTGCCTGGGGACTAGCGGGAGTTGAAGATACGCAGTATTTT.

This clonotype was counted many times. This chain connects TRBV29-1 to TRBJ2-5; 11 positions match TRBD2. The V and J ends lost 1 base and 6 bases, in that order; junction bases with no gene match: 7. Germline V CDR1 and CDR2: SQVTM, ANQGSEA. The CDR3 sequence is 15 residues long. The DNA for the CDR3 is TGCAGCGTTGAAGTTGGGACTAGCGGTATAAAGACCCAGTACTTC. This codes for CSVEVGTSGIKTQYF.